The entry that follows covers one T cell receptor (beta chain) sequence. The sample is drawn from a study of blood T cell repertoires in COVID-19. About the research overall: The samples span acute and convalescent COVID-19 from the United States, Italy and Spain. Sample material is recorded as cDNA or gDNA derived from T cells, B-cell-depleted T cells, or PBMCs.

This CDR3 is built from 15 residues. V lost 5 bases and J lost 3; bases outside the gene matches: 7. Germline loops: CDR1 MNHEY, CDR2 SVGAGI. In the study's own analysis: How many nucleated cells were present was estimated from reference gene primer amplification. Method: immunoSEQ multiplex PCR; TCRdb's copy keeps in-frame clones and lacks some. That table supplies the V and J calls and clone size; D and trimming were determined from the DNA. Of approximately 130,000 clones listed, 81% were seen once; the top ten hold over 7.5%. The TCR comes from a woman aged 60-75 years with active or convalescent COVID-19. The specimen sequenced was peripheral blood. This chain joins TRBV6-5 and TRBJ2-3; TRBD2 aligns across 8 bases. The CDR3 reads CASSLGTRGTDTQYF. In DNA, the CDR3 is TGTGCCAGCAGTCTCGGGACTAGGGGTACAGATACGCAGTATTTT.